The TCR beta chain described here comes from a study of cytomegalovirus exposure and HLA in healthy donors. The wider study: Researchers previously reported finding roughly 120 million unique TCR beta sequences from roughly 200 million T cells. Study-wide points: It was only CMV serostatus that was available as immune exposure information.

Use of 60 Vbeta and 13 Jbeta primers characterized the PCR. Sequencing was performed with immunoSEQ multiplex PCR; in TCRdb, only in-frame clones are kept and a portion is missing. The top ten clones hold 0.6% to 0.9% of a sample with about 170,000 clones, 76% of them seen once. CDR1 SGDLS and CDR2 YYNGEE come from the germline V gene. The CDR3 has 13 residues. Trimming cost V 0 bases and J 8 bases, with 9 bases left between them. With regard to this clone: The target antigen is unknown.

This chain uses TRBV9 with TRBJ1-3; no reliable D call. The clonotype was recovered from a female donor in good health and CMV-seronegative. The sample consisted of PBMCs. This chain's CDR3 is CASSVGHSDTIYF. The CDR3 DNA reads TGTGCCAGCAGCGTAGGACATTCAGACACCATATATTTT.